This is a list of T cell receptor beta chains from one sample in a study of healthy donors' naive CD4 and CD8 T cells. A single record per CDR3 protein comes from TCRdb applying MiXCR to the reads. This table holds about 180,000 distinct CDR3 sequences, about 74% found once. Source material: naive CD4+ and CD8+ T cells sorted from blood, pooled from several donors. All receptors derive from a pool of human donors in good health; the sample pools cells from several healthy donors. CDR3s include the opening cysteine and the closing phenylalanine or tryptophan. The D gene is left open where the match is weak. Only some rows state a clone size, as once, few, many or a class for expanded clones.

TRBV11-2	.	15	.	TRBJ2-7	CASSFGGVSSYEQYF	TGTGCCAGCAGCTTTGGGGGAGTAAGCTCCTACGAGCAGTACTTC
TRBV19	TRBD1	13	.	TRBJ2-7	CASSIGQGVEQYF	TGTGCCAGTAGTATAGGACAGGGAGTGGAGCAGTACTTC
TRBV20-1	.	11	.	TRBJ2-7	CSASKGYEQYF	TGCAGTGCTAGTAAGGGTTACGAGCAGTACTTC
TRBV19	.	14	once	TRBJ2-1	CASSSPWGVDEQFF	TGTGCCAGTAGTAGCCCATGGGGGGTCGATGAGCAGTTCTTC
TRBV2	TRBD1	15	once	TRBJ1-2	CASSVYRGTNYGYTF	TGTGCCAGCAGTGTCTACAGGGGGACTAACTATGGCTACACCTTC
TRBV6-6	TRBD1	18	.	TRBJ1-3	CASSHHRDRGVKGNTIYF	TGTGCCAGCAGTCACCACCGGGACAGGGGTGTGAAAGGAAACACCATATATTTT
TRBV11-2	.	11	.	TRBJ1-1	CASSFPGGSFF	TGTGCCAGCAGCTTCCCTGGCGGCAGTTTCTTT
TRBV29-1	TRBD1	13	.	TRBJ1-5	CSASTGIHQPQHF	TGCAGCGCCTCGACAGGGATCCATCAGCCCCAGCATTTT
TRBV19	.	14	.	TRBJ1-1	CASSILGLRTEAFF	TGTGCCAGTAGTATTCTGGGCCTCAGGACTGAAGCCTTCTTT
TRBV29-1	.	10	.	TRBJ2-5	CSHGSETQYF	TGCAGCCATGGGTCGGAGACCCAGTACTTC
TRBV19	.	13	.	TRBJ2-1	CASSISGNNEQFF	TGTGCCAGTAGTATTTCCGGGAACAATGAGCAGTTCTTC
TRBV24-1	.	12	.	TRBJ2-1	CATSENSLEQFF	TGTGCCACCAGTGAAAATAGTCTAGAGCAGTTCTTC
TRBV6-6	TRBD1	12	.	TRBJ2-7	CASSYGQDEQYF	TGTGCCAGCAGTTACGGACAGGACGAGCAGTACTTC
TRBV29-1	TRBD2	14	.	TRBJ2-3	CSVLRGGGVDTQYF	TGCAGCGTCCTGAGGGGCGGGGGAGTAGATACGCAGTATTTT
TRBV6-6	.	14	.	TRBJ1-2	CASIHSDSNYGYTF	TGTGCCAGCATTCATTCCGACAGCAACTATGGCTACACCTTC
TRBV29-1	TRBD2	13	few	TRBJ2-1	CSVSGTTYNEQFF	TGCAGCGTCTCCGGGACTACCTACAATGAGCAGTTCTTC
TRBV6-5	.	11	once	TRBJ2-7	CASSYLGEQYF	TGTGCCAGCAGCTATCTCGGGGAGCAGTACTTC